This T cell receptor beta chain derives from a study of OX40 agonist ivuxolimab in advanced cancers. Overall study: Partial responses occurred in Three dose-escalation patients, one with hepatocellular carcinoma and two with cutaneous melanoma.

This clone was seen only once. Antigen unknown. Study observations and caveats: At 0.1 to 3.0 mg/kg and by week 6, CD4+ and CD8+ T cells in the blood had expanded clonally.

Trimming removed 3 bases at V and 0 bases at J, with 9 bases between. Germline assignment: CDR1 KGHSH and CDR2 LQKENI. There are 15 residues in the CDR3. Researchers took blood at baseline, on cycle 4 day 1, and on cycle 7 day 1. Assay used: immunoSEQ multiplex PCR; TCRdb lists only in-frame clones, some missing. The data hold fewer than 130,000 clones, with approximately 89% observed a single time. This receptor was taken from an adult with an advanced solid tumor such as melanoma, head and neck, liver or kidney cancer. The sample here was CD4+ or CD8+ T cells sorted from blood, taken in a trial of the OX40 agonist ivuxolimab. The V and J genes are TRBV18 and TRBJ1-3, with TRBD1 as a possible D gene (5 bases). CDR3 in amino acids: CASSPGRISGNTIYF. The CDR3 bases are TGTGCCAGCTCACCGGGACGGATCTCTGGAAACACCATATATTTT.